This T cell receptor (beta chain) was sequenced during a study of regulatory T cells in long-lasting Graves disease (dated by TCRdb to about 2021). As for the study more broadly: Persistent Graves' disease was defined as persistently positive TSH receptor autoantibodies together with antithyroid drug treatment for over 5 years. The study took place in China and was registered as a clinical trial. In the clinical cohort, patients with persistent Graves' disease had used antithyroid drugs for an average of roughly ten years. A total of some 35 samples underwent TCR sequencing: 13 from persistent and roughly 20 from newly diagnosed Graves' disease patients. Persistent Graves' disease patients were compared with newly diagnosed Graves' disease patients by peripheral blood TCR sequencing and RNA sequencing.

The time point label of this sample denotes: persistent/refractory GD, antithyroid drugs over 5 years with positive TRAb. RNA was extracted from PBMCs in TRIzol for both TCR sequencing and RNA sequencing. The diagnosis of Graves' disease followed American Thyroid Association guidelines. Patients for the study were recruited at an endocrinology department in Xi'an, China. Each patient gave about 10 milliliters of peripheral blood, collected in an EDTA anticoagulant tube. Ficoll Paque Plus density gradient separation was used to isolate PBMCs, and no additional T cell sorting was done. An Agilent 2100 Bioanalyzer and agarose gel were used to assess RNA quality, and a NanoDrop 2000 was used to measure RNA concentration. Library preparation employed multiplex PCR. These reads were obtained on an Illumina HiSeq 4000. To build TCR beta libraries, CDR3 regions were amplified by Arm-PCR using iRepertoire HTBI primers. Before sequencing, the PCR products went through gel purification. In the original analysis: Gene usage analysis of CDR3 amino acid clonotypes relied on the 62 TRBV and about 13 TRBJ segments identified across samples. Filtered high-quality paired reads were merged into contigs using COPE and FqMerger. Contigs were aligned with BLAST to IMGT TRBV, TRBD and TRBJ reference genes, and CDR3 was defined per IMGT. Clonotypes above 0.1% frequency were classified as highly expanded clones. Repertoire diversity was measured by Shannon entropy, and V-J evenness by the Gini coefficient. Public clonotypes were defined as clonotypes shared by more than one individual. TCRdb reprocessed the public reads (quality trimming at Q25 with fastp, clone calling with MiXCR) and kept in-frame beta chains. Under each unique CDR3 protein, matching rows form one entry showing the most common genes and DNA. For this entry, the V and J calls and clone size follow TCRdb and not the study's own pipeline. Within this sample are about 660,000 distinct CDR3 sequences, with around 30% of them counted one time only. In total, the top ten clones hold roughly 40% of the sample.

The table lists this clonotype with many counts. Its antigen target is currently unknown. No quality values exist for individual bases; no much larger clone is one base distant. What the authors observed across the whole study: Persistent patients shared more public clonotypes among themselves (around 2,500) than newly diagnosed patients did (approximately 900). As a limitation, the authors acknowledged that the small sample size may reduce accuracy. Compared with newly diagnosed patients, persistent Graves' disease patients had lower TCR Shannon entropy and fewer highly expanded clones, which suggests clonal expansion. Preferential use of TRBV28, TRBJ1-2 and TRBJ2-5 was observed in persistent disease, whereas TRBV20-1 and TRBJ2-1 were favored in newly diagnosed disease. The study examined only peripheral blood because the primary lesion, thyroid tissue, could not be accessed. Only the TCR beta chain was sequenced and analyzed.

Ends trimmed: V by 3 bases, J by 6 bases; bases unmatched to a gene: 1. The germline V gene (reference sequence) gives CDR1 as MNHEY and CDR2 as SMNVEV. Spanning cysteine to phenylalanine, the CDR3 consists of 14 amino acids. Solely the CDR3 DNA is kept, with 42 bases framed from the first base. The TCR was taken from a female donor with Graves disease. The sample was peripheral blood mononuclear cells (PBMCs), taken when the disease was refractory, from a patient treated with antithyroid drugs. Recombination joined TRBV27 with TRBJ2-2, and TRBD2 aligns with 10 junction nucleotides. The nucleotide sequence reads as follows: TGTGCCAGCAGTTTCCTAGCGGGAGCCGGGGAGCTGTTTTTT. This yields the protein CASSFLAGAGELFF.